Listed here are 17 T cell receptor beta chains from one sample, sequenced in a study of shared clonotypes between healthy human individuals. The repertoire was sequenced with immunoSEQ multiplex PCR; TCRdb's copy has only in-frame clones and lacks some. The profile shows under 2,000,000 clones, just under 95% of them singletons. Naive CD8 cells comprised CD45RO-negative, CCR7-positively selected cells, excluding terminally differentiated effector memory CD45RA+ cells. Sequenced sample: naive CD8+ T cells sorted from blood. The receptors come from a young man in good health.

The V call is TRBV27, the J call TRBJ2-7; TRBD2 matches 10 bases. The V segment lost 4 bases and the J segment 6 bases; nucleotides outside the gene matches: 12. Germline values: CDR1 MNHEY, CDR2 SMNVEV (reference sequence). This CDR3 has 16 residues. CDR3 in DNA: TGTGCCAGCAGTTCTTCAGCGGGAGGGCCTTTCGGCGAGCAGTACTTC. Encoded protein: CASSSSAGGPFGEQYF.

This chain uses TRBV19 with TRBJ2-7; 10 bases agree with TRBD2. V was clipped by 5 bases and J by 3 bases; unmatched bases: 7. The CDR3 is 15 amino acids. From germline, CDR1 is LNHDA and CDR2 SQIVND (reference sequence). The CDR3 is CASSADTSGIYEQYF. CDR3 nucleotides: TGTGCCAGTAGTGCCGATACTAGCGGGATCTACGAGCAGTACTTC.

In this sample, this clone turned up once. This chain links TRBV28 with TRBJ2-7; the D gene is possibly TRBD1 (5 bases). Trimming took off 3 bases at V and 6 bases at J, with 12 bases between the two ends. This CDR3 contains 13 residues. Per germline, CDR1 MDHEN and CDR2 SYDVKM. This chain's CDR3 is CASSFTGRGEQYF. In DNA form, the CDR3 reads TGTGCCAGCAGTTTTACGGGTAGGGGCGAGCAGTACTTC. The full variable domain, with the rest looked up from reference TRBV28 and TRBJ2-7, is DVKVTQSSRYLVKRTGEKVFLECVQDMDHENMFWYRQDPGLGLRLIYFSYDVKMKEKGDIPEGYSVSREKKERFSLILESASTNQTSMYLCASSFTGRGEQYFGPGTRLTVT.

This clone was seen once. The chain employs TRBV19 and TRBJ1-1; the D gene is possibly TRBD1 (5 bases). This CDR3 comprises 16 residues. Per germline, CDR1 LNHDA and CDR2 SQIVND (reference sequence). Deletions cut 2 bases from V and 3 bases from J, with 16 bases between. CDR3 loop: CASSILTGGIDTEAFF. The CDR3 nucleotides are TGTGCCAGTAGTATATTAACGGGGGGAATAGACACTGAAGCTTTCTTT.

The table lists this clone with a count of one. This sequence joins TRBV27 and TRBJ2-5; TRBD2 matches at 9 bases. The trim removed 5 bases at V and 3 bases at J, leaving 10 bases unmatched. The V gene's germline CDR1 is MNHEY and CDR2 SMNVEV (reference sequence). The CDR3 runs 16 residues. Written as DNA, the CDR3 is TGTGCCAGCAGTCCTCGGACTAGCGAGCCTAAAGAGACCCAGTACTTC. Protein sequence: CASSPRTSEPKETQYF.

This clone was detected only a few times. The sample holds other DNA sequences that translate to the same CDR3. V gene TRBV19 combines with J gene TRBJ2-7, with 8 positions matching TRBD1. CDR1 is LNHDA, CDR2 SQIVND, per germline (reference sequence). The length of the CDR3 is 13 residues. V gave up 6 bases and J gave up 3 bases; unmatched junction bases: 4. The CDR3 coding sequence is TGTGCCAGTAGCTTAGGACAGGGCTACGAGCAGTACTTC. Amino acids: CASSLGQGYEQYF.

The chain couples TRBV5-1 to TRBJ1-6; possible D gene TRBD1, 5 bases. CDR1 and CDR2 from the germline V gene are SGHRS and YFSETQ. Trimming took off 0 bases at V and 7 bases at J, with 8 bases between the two ends. This CDR3 is built from 14 residues. Written as DNA, the CDR3 is TGCGCCAGCAGCTTGGCAGGGCCCAATTCACCCCTCCACTTT. Its translation: CASSLAGPNSPLHF.

This clone was counted a single time. Compared with germline, one end of the junction differs, possibly owing to a read error. The gene calls are TRBV30 and TRBJ2-1; TRBD1 aligns across 7 bases. Germline lookup yields CDR1 GTSNPN and CDR2 SVGIG (reference sequence). This CDR3 has 12 residues. CDR3 in amino acids: CAWSVGGDDQFF. The CDR3 DNA is TGTGCCTGGAGTGTAGGGGGCGATGATCAGTTCTTC.

This clone was detected a few times. The chain links TRBV9 to TRBJ2-2; maybe TRBD1 (6 bases). Germline V gene data show CDR1 as SGDLS and CDR2 as YYNGEE. The CDR3 runs 14 residues. V was clipped by 0 bases and J by 6 bases, with 9 bases between them. Written as DNA, the CDR3 is TGTGCCAGCAGCGTAGCTGCAGGGGCCGGGGAGCTGTTTTTT. Translating gives CASSVAAGAGELFF. The full variable domain, in which reference TRBV9 and TRBJ2-2 provide the parts outside the CDR3, is DSGVTQTPKHLITATGQRVTLRCSPRSGDLSVYWYQQSLDQGLQFLIQYYNGEERAKGNILERFSAQQFPDLHSELNLSSLELGDSALYFCASSVAAGAGELFFGEGSRLTVL.

The V gene is TRBV4-1, the J gene TRBJ2-5; D is ambiguous. Germline V CDR1 and CDR2: MGHRA, YSYEKL. The germline V and J ends were trimmed by 1 base and 2 bases, with 8 bases remaining between them. This CDR3 comprises 14 residues. The CDR3 reads CASSQGAVQETQYF. CDR3 sequence (DNA): TGCGCCAGCAGCCAAGGGGCAGTTCAAGAGACCCAGTACTTC.

This chain joins TRBV19 and TRBJ2-2; D unresolved. The CDR3 covers 14 residues. Germline CDR1 LNHDA, CDR2 SQIVND (reference sequence). Trimming removed 6 bases at V and 4 bases at J, with 12 bases between. CDR3 DNA sequence: TGTGCCAGTAGACCCTCAGGTTCCACCGGGGAGCTGTTTTTT. This codes for CASRPSGSTGELFF.

The gene calls are TRBV7-9 and TRBJ2-3, with unresolved D. The CDR3 has 16 residues. Trimming took off 7 bases at V and 2 bases at J, with 19 bases between the two ends. CDR1 SEHNR and CDR2 FQNEAQ come from the germline V gene (reference sequence). CDR3: CASNWEGIGYTDTQYF. In DNA form, the CDR3 reads TGTGCCAGCAACTGGGAAGGGATCGGTTACACAGATACGCAGTATTTT.

The V call is TRBV2, the J call TRBJ2-3; a weak D match, TRBD2 (5 bases). This CDR3 spans 16 amino acids. The germline gives CDR1 SNHLY, CDR2 FYNNEI. V dropped 3 bases and J dropped 1 base, with 14 bases sitting between them. This chain's CDR3 is CASSDLAGVGTDTQYF. The CDR3 nucleotides are TGTGCCAGCAGTGATCTCGCCGGGGTGGGCACAGATACGCAGTATTTT.

The chain has TRBV28 and TRBJ1-1; the D gene is possibly TRBD1 (5 bases). The germline gives CDR1 MDHEN, CDR2 SYDVKM. This CDR3 is built from 15 residues. V dropped 6 bases and J dropped 0 bases, with 14 bases sitting between them. The CDR3 coding sequence is TGTGCCAGCAGAACCGGGGGAAATATGAACACTGAAGCTTTCTTT. Translation: CASRTGGNMNTEAFF.

Worth noting for this clone: The same CDR3 arises from other DNA sequences in this sample as well. This chain connects TRBV5-1 to TRBJ2-1; TRBD2 matches 8 bases. In germline, CDR1 is SGHRS, CDR2 YFSETQ. CDR3 size: 16 residues. V gave up 1 base and J gave up 0 bases; unmatched junction bases: 3. CDR3 DNA: TGCGCCAGCAGCTTGCGCGGGGGGAGCTCCTACAATGAGCAGTTCTTC. It specifies CASSLRGGSSYNEQFF.

The chain links TRBV7-8 to TRBJ2-7, with D maybe TRBD1 (6 bases). The V end was cut by 6 bases, the J end by 2 bases, with 17 bases between. The germline V gene encodes CDR1 SGHVS and CDR2 FQNEAQ. The CDR3 sequence is 15 residues long. CDR3 sequence reads: CASRRAAGAPYEQYF. CDR3 DNA sequence: TGTGCCAGCAGGCGTGCGGCAGGGGCCCCCTACGAGCAGTACTTC.

The rearrangement uses TRBV11-2 and TRBJ1-4; D gene ambiguous. Germline V gives CDR1 SGHAT, CDR2 FQNNGV. The CDR3 extends over 19 amino acids. V was pared by 5 bases and J by 0 bases, with 22 bases between. This chain's CDR3 is CASSPLATPVVATNEKLFF. DNA for the CDR3: TGTGCCAGCAGCCCCCTTGCGACGCCGGTTGTAGCAACTAATGAAAAACTGTTTTTT.